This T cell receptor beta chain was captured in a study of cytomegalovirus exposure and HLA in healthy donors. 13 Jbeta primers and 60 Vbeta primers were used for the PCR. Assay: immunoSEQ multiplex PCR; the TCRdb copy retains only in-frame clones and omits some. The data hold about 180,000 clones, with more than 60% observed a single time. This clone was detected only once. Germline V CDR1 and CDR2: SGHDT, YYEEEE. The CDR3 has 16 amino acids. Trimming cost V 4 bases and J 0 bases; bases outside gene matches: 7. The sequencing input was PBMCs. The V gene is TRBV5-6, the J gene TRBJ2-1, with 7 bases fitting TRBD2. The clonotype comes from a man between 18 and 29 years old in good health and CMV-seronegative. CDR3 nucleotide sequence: TGTGCCAGCAGCGAGAAAACTAGCGTCTCCTACAATGAGCAGTTCTTC. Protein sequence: CASSEKTSVSYNEQFF.